Presented here are 10 T cell receptor beta chains from one specimen sequenced in a study of T-cell reconstitution after alpha-beta-depleted transplantation in children. The TCRbeta library incorporated unique molecular identifiers. MiXCR, run by TCRdb on the PCR reads, gives a single entry per CDR3 protein. The sample lists about 980,000 distinct CDR3 sequences; less than 30% were seen once. Sequenced material: PBMCs, mostly from graft donor cells, taken 360 days after TCRalphabeta/CD19-depleted stem cell transplant. Source of these receptors: a boy younger than two who had a stem cell transplant for SCID, so the T cells may come from the graft donor.

V usage is TRBV4-2 and J usage is TRBJ2-2; 7 bases match TRBD1. CDR1 and CDR2 from the germline V gene are LGHNA and YNFKEQ. The CDR3 is made up of 17 amino acids. The V and J ends lost 2 bases and 0 bases, in that order; junction bases with no gene match: 6. The CDR3 bases are TGTGCCAGCAGCCAACCCACCGGGACAGCGAACACCGGGGAGCTGTTTTTT. This sequence encodes CASSQPTGTANTGELFF.

The V and J genes are TRBV12-3 or TRBV12-4 and TRBJ2-3; D might be TRBD2 (5 bases). V lost 7 bases and J 5 bases, leaving 13 bases between the germline ends. The CDR3 extends over 13 amino acids. CDR3 nucleotides: TGTGCCAGCACTTGGGGAGTTGGAGATACGCAGTATTTT. Amino acid sequence: CASTWGVGDTQYF.

This clonotype has ten or more counts. The gene calls are TRBV10-3 and TRBJ1-3, with D tentatively TRBD1 (6 bases). This CDR3 comprises 15 residues. Between the trimmed V and J ends, which lost 6 bases and 0 bases, there was a span of 12 bases. From germline, CDR1 is ENHRY and CDR2 SYGVKD. CDR3: CAIRSGVPSGNTIYF. The CDR3 DNA is TGTGCCATCAGATCAGGGGTACCCTCTGGAAACACCATATATTTT.

The V call is TRBV20-1, the J call TRBJ1-3, with 8 bases identical to TRBD1. The germline V gene has CDR1 DFQATT and CDR2 SNEGSKA (reference sequence). CDR3 length: 18 residues. The ends lost 6 bases at V and 0 bases at J; junction bases unmatched: 16. This CDR3 reads CSARGGDRWFYSGNTIYF. The CDR3 region has the DNA TGCAGTGCCCGAGGTGGGGACAGGTGGTTCTACTCTGGAAACACCATATATTTT.

This clonotype was detected only a few times. V is TRBV9 and J is TRBJ2-3; TRBD1 might be the D (6 bases). Germline V lookup: CDR1 SGDLS, CDR2 YYNGEE. This CDR3 region has 15 residues. The V gene lost 2 bases and the J gene lost 2 bases, with 12 bases spanning the gap. This CDR3 reads CASSVEDRYTDTQYF. CDR3 bases: TGTGCCAGCAGCGTGGAGGACAGATACACAGATACGCAGTATTTT.

This clonotype showed up just a few times. This chain links TRBV7-9 with TRBJ2-1, with a weak D call TRBD1 (6 bases). This CDR3 spans 15 amino acids. Germline V CDR1 and CDR2: SEHNR, FQNEAQ (reference sequence). Trimming pared 4 bases from V and 1 base from J, leaving 11 bases between. This CDR3 reads CASSSTRGSYNEQFF. Here the CDR3 DNA reads TGTGCCAGCAGCTCCACTAGGGGGTCCTACAATGAGCAGTTCTTC.

J is TRBJ1-3 and V is TRBV4-3, with unresolved D. With 0 bases removed from V and 4 bases from J, the gap between germline ends came to 16 bases. Per the germline V gene, CDR1 is LGHNA and CDR2 is YSLEER. This CDR3 spans 17 amino acids. The CDR3 spells CASSQDNPLLAGNTIYF. The CDR3 bases are TGCGCCAGCAGCCAAGACAACCCACTGTTGGCAGGAAACACCATATATTTT.

The chain has TRBV12-3 or TRBV12-4 and TRBJ2-7, with 7 positions matching TRBD2. This CDR3 has 16 residues. J gave up 4 bases and V 5 bases, and 14 bases lay outside the gene matches. CDR3 sequence: CASSDLWAGEGYEQYF. CDR3 nucleotide sequence: TGTGCCAGCAGTGATCTTTGGGCGGGGGAAGGGTACGAGCAGTACTTC.

This clonotype was seen a few times. The chain has TRBV10-3 and TRBJ2-3, with D unresolved. V was clipped by 3 bases and J by 0 bases, with 7 bases between them. Germline V gene sequence: CDR1 ENHRY, CDR2 SYGVKD. The CDR3 has 14 residues. The chain's CDR3 is CAISEFISTDTQYF. The CDR3 nucleotides read TGTGCCATCAGTGAATTTATAAGCACAGATACGCAGTATTTT.

This clonotype appeared a few times. The chain links TRBV7-9 to TRBJ1-1; D remains unclear. V lost 0 bases and J lost 7, with 9 bases in between. The germline gives CDR1 SEHNR, CDR2 FQNEAQ (reference sequence). The CDR3 covers 13 residues. CDR3 coding DNA: TGTGCCAGCAGCTTAGCAGTGGTTGTTGAAGCTTTCTTT. It codes for CASSLAVVVEAFF.